These T cell receptor beta chains were read from a single sample in a study of blood T cell repertoires in COVID-19. The protocol was immunoSEQ multiplex PCR, while the TCRdb copy is restricted to in-frame clones and leaves out a portion. The data contain 120,000 to 150,000 clones, less than 85% of them singletons. The source material was peripheral blood. All receptors derive from a human donor in a cohort sampled during active COVID-19. The CDR3 runs from the conserved cysteine through the conserved F or W. The D gene is left open where the match is weak. Not every row has a clone size; where given, it reads once, few, many or a size class.

v_gene: TRBV5-4; d_gene: TRBD1; abundance: .; j_gene: TRBJ1-1; CDR3nt: TGTGCCAGCAGCATACAGGGGCCCCGCACTGAAGCTTTCTTT; CDR3aa: CASSIQGPRTEAFF
v_gene: TRBV28; d_gene: .; abundance: .; j_gene: TRBJ1-1; CDR3nt: TGTGCCAGCAGTTTCTTTCTGGGGGGGAACACTGAAGCTTTCTTT; CDR3aa: CASSFFLGGNTEAFF
v_gene: TRBV4-1; d_gene: TRBD1; abundance: .; j_gene: TRBJ1-2; CDR3nt: TGCGCCAGCAGCCAAGAATTTACAGGGGCCTATGGCTACACCTTC; CDR3aa: CASSQEFTGAYGYTF
v_gene: TRBV2; d_gene: .; abundance: few; j_gene: TRBJ2-1; CDR3nt: TGTGCCAGCGGGGGGTATAATGGAAATGAGCAGTTCTTC; CDR3aa: CASGGYNGNEQFF
v_gene: TRBV9; d_gene: .; abundance: .; j_gene: TRBJ2-1; CDR3nt: TGTGCCAGCAGCGCAGCACAGGGCAGGGAGCAGTTCTTC; CDR3aa: CASSAAQGREQFF
v_gene: TRBV5-4; d_gene: .; abundance: .; j_gene: TRBJ1-4; CDR3nt: TGTGCCAGCAGCTTCCGACAGGAGATAAAACTGTTTTTT; CDR3aa: CASSFRQEIKLFF
v_gene: TRBV5-4; d_gene: .; abundance: .; j_gene: TRBJ2-3; CDR3nt: TGTGCCAGCAGCTTGGGAGGAGGGTCAGATACGCAGTATTTT; CDR3aa: CASSLGGGSDTQYF
v_gene: TRBV25-1; d_gene: TRBD1; abundance: many; j_gene: TRBJ2-5; CDR3nt: TGTGCCAGCAGTGGGAGACAGGGGGCAAGGGGGCAAGAGACCCAGTACTTC; CDR3aa: CASSGRQGARGQETQYF
v_gene: TRBV6-2/TRBV6-3; d_gene: TRBD2; abundance: .; j_gene: TRBJ2-2; CDR3nt: TGTGCCAGCAGTTTTCAAGGGACTAGCGGGGGAACCGCGAACACCGGGGAGCTGTTTTTT; CDR3aa: CASSFQGTSGGTANTGELFF
v_gene: TRBV19; d_gene: .; abundance: once; j_gene: TRBJ1-1; CDR3nt: TGTGCCAGTACATTAGCTACAGGGCTAGAGTACACTGAAGCTTTCTTT; CDR3aa: CASTLATGLEYTEAFF
v_gene: TRBV24-1; d_gene: TRBD2; abundance: once; j_gene: TRBJ2-1; CDR3nt: TGTGCCACCAGTGATCCCAAGACTAGCGCTGGTGAGCAGTTCTTC; CDR3aa: CATSDPKTSAGEQFF
v_gene: TRBV5-4; d_gene: .; abundance: .; j_gene: TRBJ2-7; CDR3nt: TGTGCCAGCAGCTTGGGGACTACCCAGTACGAGCAGTACTTC; CDR3aa: CASSLGTTQYEQYF
v_gene: TRBV11-2; d_gene: .; abundance: .; j_gene: TRBJ2-5; CDR3nt: TGTGCCAGCAGCCCACTTCTCGCGGAGACCCAGTACTTC; CDR3aa: CASSPLLAETQYF
v_gene: TRBV28; d_gene: .; abundance: .; j_gene: TRBJ1-2; CDR3nt: TGTGCCAGCAGTATACAGGTCTCTGGCTACACCTTC; CDR3aa: CASSIQVSGYTF
v_gene: TRBV6-4; d_gene: .; abundance: .; j_gene: TRBJ1-1; CDR3nt: TGTGCCAGCAGTAGGGAAGGGGGAACTGAAGCTTTCTTT; CDR3aa: CASSREGGTEAFF
v_gene: TRBV4-1; d_gene: TRBD1; abundance: .; j_gene: TRBJ1-1; CDR3nt: TGCGCCAGCAGCCAAGAGGACAGGGGGCCAGAAGCTTTCTTT; CDR3aa: CASSQEDRGPEAFF
v_gene: TRBV19; d_gene: TRBD1; abundance: .; j_gene: TRBJ2-7; CDR3nt: TGTGCCAGTAGTATACCGGGACAGGTTTACGAGCAGTACTTC; CDR3aa: CASSIPGQVYEQYF
v_gene: TRBV30; d_gene: TRBD1; abundance: once; j_gene: TRBJ1-2; CDR3nt: TGTGCTTCGGACAGGTTTAACTATGGCTACACCTTC; CDR3aa: CASDRFNYGYTF
v_gene: TRBV6-5; d_gene: TRBD2; abundance: .; j_gene: TRBJ2-5; CDR3nt: TGTGCCAGCGCTACGGGGGGGGGCCTTCAAGAGACCCAGTACTTC; CDR3aa: CASATGGGLQETQYF
v_gene: TRBV7-2; d_gene: .; abundance: .; j_gene: TRBJ1-5; CDR3nt: TGTGCCAGCAGCTTTACCCTAGTGGATCTCCAGCATTTT; CDR3aa: CASSFTLVDLQHF
v_gene: TRBV29-1; d_gene: .; abundance: .; j_gene: TRBJ1-2; CDR3nt: TGCAGCGTTGAAGTACAGGGCCGTAGAAACTATGGCTACACCTTC; CDR3aa: CSVEVQGRRNYGYTF
v_gene: TRBV24-1; d_gene: .; abundance: once; j_gene: TRBJ2-3; CDR3nt: TGTGCCACAACAAGTGGGGGCCGGGGCACAGATACGCAGTATTTT; CDR3aa: CATTSGGRGTDTQYF
v_gene: TRBV5-5; d_gene: .; abundance: few; j_gene: TRBJ2-7; CDR3nt: TGTGCCAGCAGCTGGGGGGCCTACGAGCAGTACTTC; CDR3aa: CASSWGAYEQYF
v_gene: TRBV5-6; d_gene: .; abundance: .; j_gene: TRBJ2-2; CDR3nt: TGTGCCAGCAGCTGGGGACAGAACACCGGGGAGCTGTTTTTT; CDR3aa: CASSWGQNTGELFF
v_gene: TRBV7-3; d_gene: TRBD2; abundance: .; j_gene: TRBJ2-1; CDR3nt: TGTGCCAGCAGCCTCGGACTAGCGGGGTGGGATGAGCAGTTCTTC; CDR3aa: CASSLGLAGWDEQFF
v_gene: TRBV9; d_gene: .; abundance: .; j_gene: TRBJ2-7; CDR3nt: TGTGCCAGCAGCGTAGGGGCAGATTCCTACGAGCAGTACTTC; CDR3aa: CASSVGADSYEQYF
v_gene: TRBV19; d_gene: TRBD1; abundance: .; j_gene: TRBJ1-1; CDR3nt: TGTGCCAGTGCATCCGTCAGGGACAGTGAAGCTTTCTTT; CDR3aa: CASASVRDSEAFF